This paragraph reports one T cell receptor beta chain. Its target is not known. The ends were cut back, 4 bases at V and 7 bases at J, with 10 bases in the middle. This CDR3 contains 12 residues. CDR1 is MNHEY, CDR2 SVGAGI, per germline. The data stem from a study of beta chain features in type 1 diabetes. Study outcomes and limitations: For patients, the naive, central memory and Treg TCRB repertoires appeared more alike than for healthy donors. When VDJ junctions were examined, type 1 diabetes patients showed fewer insertions and more deletions.

Expressed TCRB transcripts were sequenced because the entire RNA isolate underwent reverse transcription. Around 3.57 million reads was the average for naive, central memory and regulatory T cell samples. Here immunoSEQ multiplex PCR was the method, and the copy in TCRdb shows in-frame clones only, minus some. The sample has about 620,000 clones, around 15% seen once; the top ten hold approximately 0.093%. The source is a man aged 18 to 35 in good health. Sequenced material: naive CD4+ T cells from blood. The chain carries TRBV6-5 and TRBJ1-2; D unclear. CDR3 residues: CASSFMVFGYTF. In DNA form, the CDR3 reads TGTGCCAGCAGTTTTATGGTGTTTGGCTACACCTTC.